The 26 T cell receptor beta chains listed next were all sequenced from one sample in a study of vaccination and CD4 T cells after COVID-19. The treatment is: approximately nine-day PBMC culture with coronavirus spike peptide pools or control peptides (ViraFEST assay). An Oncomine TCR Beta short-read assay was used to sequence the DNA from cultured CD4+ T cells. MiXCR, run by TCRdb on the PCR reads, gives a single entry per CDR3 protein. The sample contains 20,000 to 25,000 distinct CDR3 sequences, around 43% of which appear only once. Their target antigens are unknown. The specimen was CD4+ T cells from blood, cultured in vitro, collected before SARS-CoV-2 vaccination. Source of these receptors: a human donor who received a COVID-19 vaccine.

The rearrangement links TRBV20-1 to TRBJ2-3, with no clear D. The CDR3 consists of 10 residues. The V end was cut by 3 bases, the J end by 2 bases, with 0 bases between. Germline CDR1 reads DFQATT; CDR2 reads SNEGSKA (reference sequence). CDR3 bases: TGCAGTGCTAGCACAGATACGCAGTATTTT. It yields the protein CSASTDTQYF.

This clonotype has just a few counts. CDR3 in amino acids: CASSPRGNEQYF. The CDR3 bases are TGTGCCAGCAGCCCTAGGGGTAACGAGCAGTACTTC. V gene TRBV6-1 combines with J gene TRBJ2-7; D perhaps matches TRBD1 (5 bases). The CDR3 sequence is 12 residues long. The germline V gene has CDR1 MNHNS and CDR2 SASEGT. The ends were cut back, 6 bases at V and 5 bases at J, with 11 bases in the middle.

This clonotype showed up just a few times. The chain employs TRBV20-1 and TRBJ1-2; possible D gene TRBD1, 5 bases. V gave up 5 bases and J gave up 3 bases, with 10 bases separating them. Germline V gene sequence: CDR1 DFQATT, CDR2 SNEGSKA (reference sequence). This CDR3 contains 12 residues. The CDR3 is CSALGPDYGYTF. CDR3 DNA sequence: TGCAGTGCTCTGGGACCGGACTATGGCTACACCTTC.

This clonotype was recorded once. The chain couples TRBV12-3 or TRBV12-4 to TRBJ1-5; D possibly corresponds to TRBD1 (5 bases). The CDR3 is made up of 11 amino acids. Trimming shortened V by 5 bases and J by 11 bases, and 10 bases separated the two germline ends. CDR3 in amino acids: CASSRGAAQHF. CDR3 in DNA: TGTGCCAGCAGTCGAGGGGCAGCCCAGCATTTT.

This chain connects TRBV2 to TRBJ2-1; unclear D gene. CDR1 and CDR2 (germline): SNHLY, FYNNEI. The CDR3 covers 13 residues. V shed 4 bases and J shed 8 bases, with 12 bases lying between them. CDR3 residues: CASSVNFLDEQFF. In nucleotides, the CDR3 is TGTGCCAGCAGTGTGAACTTCTTGGATGAGCAGTTCTTC.

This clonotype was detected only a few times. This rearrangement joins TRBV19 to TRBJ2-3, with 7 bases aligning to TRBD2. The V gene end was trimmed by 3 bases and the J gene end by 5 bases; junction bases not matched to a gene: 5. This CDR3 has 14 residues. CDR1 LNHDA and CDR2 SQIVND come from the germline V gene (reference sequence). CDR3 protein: CASSILAGEDTQYF. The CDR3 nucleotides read TGTGCCAGTAGTATCCTGGCGGGGGAAGATACGCAGTATTTT. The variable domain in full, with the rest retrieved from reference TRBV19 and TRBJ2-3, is DGGITQSPKYLFRKEGQNVTLSCEQNLNHDAMYWYRQDPGQGLRLIYYSQIVNDFQKGDIAEGYSVSREKKESFPLTVTSAQKNPTAFYLCASSILAGEDTQYFGPGTRLTVL.

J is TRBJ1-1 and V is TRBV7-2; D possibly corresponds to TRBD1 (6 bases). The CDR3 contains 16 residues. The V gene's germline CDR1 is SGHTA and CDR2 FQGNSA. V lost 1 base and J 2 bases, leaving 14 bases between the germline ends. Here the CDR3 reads CASSLVIQGPNTEAFF. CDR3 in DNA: TGTGCCAGCAGCTTAGTGATCCAGGGGCCTAACACTGAAGCTTTCTTT.

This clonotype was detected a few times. The CDR3 here is CASSLIVRDSYGYTF. CDR3 DNA sequence: TGTGCCAGCAGTTTAATCGTAAGGGACTCCTATGGCTACACCTTC. The chain employs TRBV12-3 or TRBV12-4 and TRBJ1-2, with D possibly TRBD1 on 5 matching bases. The CDR3 has 15 amino acids. V lost 2 bases and J lost 4, with 14 bases in between.

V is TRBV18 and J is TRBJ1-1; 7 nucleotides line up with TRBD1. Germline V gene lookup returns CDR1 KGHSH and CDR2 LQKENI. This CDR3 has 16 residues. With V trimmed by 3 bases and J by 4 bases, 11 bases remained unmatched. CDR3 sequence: CASSPRQGNSATEAFF. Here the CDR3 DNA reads TGTGCCAGCTCACCTCGACAGGGTAACTCGGCCACTGAAGCTTTCTTT.

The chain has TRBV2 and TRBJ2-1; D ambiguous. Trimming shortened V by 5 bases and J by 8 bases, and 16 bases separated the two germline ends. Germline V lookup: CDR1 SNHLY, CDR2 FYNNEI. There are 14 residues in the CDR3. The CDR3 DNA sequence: TGTGCCAGCAGTCTTGCTAGTAGTTCGGATGAGCAGTTCTTC. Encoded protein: CASSLASSSDEQFF. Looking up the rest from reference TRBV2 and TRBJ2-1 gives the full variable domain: EPEVTQTPSHQVTQMGQEVILRCVPISNHLYFYWYRQILGQKVEFLVSFYNNEISEKSEIFDDQFSVERPDGSNFTLKIRSTKLEDSAMYFCASSLASSSDEQFFGPGTRLTVL.

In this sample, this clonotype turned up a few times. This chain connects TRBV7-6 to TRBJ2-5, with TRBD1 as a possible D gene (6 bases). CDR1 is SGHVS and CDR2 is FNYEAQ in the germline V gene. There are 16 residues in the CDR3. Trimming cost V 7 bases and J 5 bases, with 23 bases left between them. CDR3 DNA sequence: TGTGCCAGCACTGCTCTCGCCACGGCAGGGGAGGAGACCCAGTACTTC. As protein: CASTALATAGEETQYF.

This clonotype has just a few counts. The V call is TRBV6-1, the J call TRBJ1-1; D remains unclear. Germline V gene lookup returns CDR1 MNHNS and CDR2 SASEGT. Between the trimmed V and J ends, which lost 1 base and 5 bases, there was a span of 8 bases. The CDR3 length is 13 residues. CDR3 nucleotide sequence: TGTGCCAGCAGTGAAGACGGGGATACTGAAGCTTTCTTT. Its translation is CASSEDGDTEAFF.

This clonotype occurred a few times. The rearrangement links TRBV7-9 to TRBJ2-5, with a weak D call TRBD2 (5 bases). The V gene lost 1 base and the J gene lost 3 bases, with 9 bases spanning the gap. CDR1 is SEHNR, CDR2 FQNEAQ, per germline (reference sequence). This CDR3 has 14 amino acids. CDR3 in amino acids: CASSLGLAEETQYF. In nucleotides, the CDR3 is TGTGCCAGCAGCTTAGGGCTAGCCGAAGAGACCCAGTACTTC.

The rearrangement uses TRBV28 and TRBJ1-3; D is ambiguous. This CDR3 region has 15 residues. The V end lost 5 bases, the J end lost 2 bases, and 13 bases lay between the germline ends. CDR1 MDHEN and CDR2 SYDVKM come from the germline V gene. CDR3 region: CASSTLERPGNTIYF. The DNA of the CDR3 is TGTGCCAGCAGTACCCTCGAGCGCCCTGGAAACACCATATATTTT.

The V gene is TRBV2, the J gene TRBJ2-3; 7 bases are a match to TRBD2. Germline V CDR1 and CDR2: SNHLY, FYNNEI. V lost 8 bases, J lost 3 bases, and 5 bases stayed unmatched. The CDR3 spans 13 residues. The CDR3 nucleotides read TGTGCCAGCGAGATGGGGGGGACAGATACGCAGTATTTT. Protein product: CASEMGGTDTQYF.

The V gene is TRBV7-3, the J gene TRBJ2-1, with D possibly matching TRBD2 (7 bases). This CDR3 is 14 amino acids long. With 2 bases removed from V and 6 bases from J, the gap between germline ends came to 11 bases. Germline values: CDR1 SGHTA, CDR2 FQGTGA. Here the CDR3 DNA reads TGTGCCAGCAGCTTAGGGGGGGCCCTCAATGAGCAGTTCTTC. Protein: CASSLGGALNEQFF.

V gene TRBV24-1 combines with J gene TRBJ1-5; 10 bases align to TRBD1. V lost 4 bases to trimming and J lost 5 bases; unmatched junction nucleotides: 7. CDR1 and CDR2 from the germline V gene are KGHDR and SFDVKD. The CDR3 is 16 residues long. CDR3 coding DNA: TGTGCCACCAGTGACGCAGCTGGGACAGGGGATCAGCCCCAGCATTTT. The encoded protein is CATSDAAGTGDQPQHF.

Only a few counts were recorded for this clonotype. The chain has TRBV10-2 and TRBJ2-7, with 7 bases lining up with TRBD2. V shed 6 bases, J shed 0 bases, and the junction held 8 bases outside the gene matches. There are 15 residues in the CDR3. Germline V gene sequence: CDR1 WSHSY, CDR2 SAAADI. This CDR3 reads CASSPLGGVSYEQYF. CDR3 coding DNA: TGCGCCAGCAGCCCGCTTGGGGGGGTCTCCTACGAGCAGTACTTC.

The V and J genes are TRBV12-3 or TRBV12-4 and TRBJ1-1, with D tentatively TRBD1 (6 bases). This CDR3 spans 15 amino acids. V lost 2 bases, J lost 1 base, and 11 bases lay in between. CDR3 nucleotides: TGTGCCAGCAGTTTATATGGCAGGGGGAACACTGAAGCTTTCTTT. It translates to CASSLYGRGNTEAFF.

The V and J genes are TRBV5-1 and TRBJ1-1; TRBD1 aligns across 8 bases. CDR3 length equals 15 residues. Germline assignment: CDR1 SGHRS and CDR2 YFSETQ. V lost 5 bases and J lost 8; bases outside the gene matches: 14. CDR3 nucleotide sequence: TGCGCCAGCAGTATCGGCGCAGGGGGCAAGGGCGAAGCTTTCTTT. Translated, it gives CASSIGAGGKGEAFF.

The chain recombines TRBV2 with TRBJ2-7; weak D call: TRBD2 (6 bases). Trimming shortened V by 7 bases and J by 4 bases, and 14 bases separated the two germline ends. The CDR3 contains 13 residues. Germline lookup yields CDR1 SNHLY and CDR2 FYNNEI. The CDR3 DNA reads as TGTGCCAGCAACCGGGACGGACTATACGAGCAGTACTTC. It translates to CASNRDGLYEQYF.

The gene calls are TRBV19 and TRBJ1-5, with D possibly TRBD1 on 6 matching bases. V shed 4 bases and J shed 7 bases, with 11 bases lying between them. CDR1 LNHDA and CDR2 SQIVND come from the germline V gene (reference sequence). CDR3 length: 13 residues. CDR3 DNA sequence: TGTGCCAGTAGTACCCAGGGGCAACAGCCCCAGCATTTT. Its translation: CASSTQGQQPQHF.

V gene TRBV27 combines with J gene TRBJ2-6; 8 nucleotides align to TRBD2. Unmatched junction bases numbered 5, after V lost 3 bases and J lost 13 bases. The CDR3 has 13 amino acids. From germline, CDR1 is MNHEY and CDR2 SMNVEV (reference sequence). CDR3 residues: CASSLSREGVLTF. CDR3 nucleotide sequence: TGTGCCAGCAGTTTGTCCCGGGAGGGGGTCCTGACTTTC.

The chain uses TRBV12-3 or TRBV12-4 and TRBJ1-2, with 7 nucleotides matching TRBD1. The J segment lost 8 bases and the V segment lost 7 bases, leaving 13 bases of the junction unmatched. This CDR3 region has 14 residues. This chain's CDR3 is CASTSVQGHIGYTF. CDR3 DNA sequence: TGTGCCAGCACCTCAGTACAGGGGCATATCGGCTACACCTTC.

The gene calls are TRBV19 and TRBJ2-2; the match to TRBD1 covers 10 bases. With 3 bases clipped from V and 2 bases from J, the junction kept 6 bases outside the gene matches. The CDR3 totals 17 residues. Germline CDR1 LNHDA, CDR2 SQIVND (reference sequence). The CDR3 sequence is CASSMGQGPINTGELFF. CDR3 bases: TGTGCCAGTAGTATGGGACAGGGGCCAATAAACACCGGGGAGCTGTTTTTT.

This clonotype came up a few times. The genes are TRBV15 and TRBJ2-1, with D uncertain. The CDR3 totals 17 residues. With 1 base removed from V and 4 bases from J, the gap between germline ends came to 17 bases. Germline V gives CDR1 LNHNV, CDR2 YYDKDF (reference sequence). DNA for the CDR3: TGTGCCACCAGCAGAGGCGACGCGGCCGCAGCATACAATGAGCAGTTCTTC. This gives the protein CATSRGDAAAAYNEQFF.